Below, 5 T cell receptor beta chains from the same sample are listed, as sequenced in a study of post-analysis software for immune sequencing data. Unique molecular identifiers were built into the TCR beta cDNA libraries. A single record per CDR3 protein comes from TCRdb applying MiXCR to the PCR reads. The data contain hundreds of thousands of distinct CDR3 sequences, about 32% of them singletons. No antigens are known for them. Points from the study as a whole: Several TRBV segments were more frequent in patients than controls; TRBV5-6, TRBV5-1 and TRBV20-1 belonged to this group.

Input material: blood. All receptors derive from a girl between 5 and 17 years old with multiple sclerosis.

This clonotype was recorded many times. The chain is built from TRBV29-1 and TRBJ2-7; possible D gene TRBD1, 6 bases. This CDR3 region has 13 residues. Germline-derived CDR1 and CDR2 are SQVTM and ANQGSEA. V lost 6 bases, J lost 1 base, and 13 bases lay in between. CDR3 in amino acids: CSVGGRGSYEQYF. The CDR3 DNA sequence: TGCAGCGTAGGGGGACGGGGATCCTACGAGCAGTACTTC.

The chain employs TRBV19 and TRBJ1-5, with 8 bases identical to TRBD1. This CDR3 has 16 amino acids. The V gene end was trimmed by 5 bases and the J gene end by 4 bases; junction bases not matched to a gene: 10. Germline loops: CDR1 LNHDA, CDR2 SQIVND (reference sequence). In DNA form, the CDR3 reads TGTGCCAGTAGTGCCGAGACAGGGGCCGGAAATCAGCCCCAGCATTTT. Encoded protein: CASSAETGAGNQPQHF.

V is TRBV20-1 and J is TRBJ1-1, with unresolved D. This CDR3 is 13 amino acids long. Looked up from germline, CDR1 is DFQATT and CDR2 is SNEGSKA (reference sequence). Between the trimmed V and J ends, which lost 0 bases and 7 bases, there was a span of 12 bases. The CDR3 loop reads CSARDRMGYEAFF. The CDR3 nucleotides are TGCAGTGCTAGAGATAGGATGGGGTATGAAGCTTTCTTT.

CDR3 residues: CASSQARLGVTDTQYF. The CDR3 DNA reads TGCGCCAGCAGCCAAGCTAGACTAGGGGTAACAGATACGCAGTATTTT. The V and J genes are TRBV4-3 and TRBJ2-3; tentatively, D is TRBD2 (6 bases). This CDR3 has 16 amino acids. Trimming removed 1 base from V and 3 bases from J, with 14 bases in between. The germline V gene encodes CDR1 LGHNA and CDR2 YSLEER.

The chain joins TRBV10-3 to TRBJ2-5, with 9 bases identical to TRBD2. CDR1 and CDR2 from the germline V gene are ENHRY and SYGVKD. This CDR3 region has 15 residues. V lost 4 bases and J lost 4; bases outside the gene matches: 7. CDR3 in DNA: TGTGCCATCAGTGGGGTGACTAGCGGAGTAGAGACCCAGTACTTC. Protein sequence: CAISGVTSGVETQYF.